Below are 26 T cell receptor beta chains sequenced from a single sample in a study of siplizumab effects on memory and regulatory T cells. Clones were read by immunoSEQ multiplex PCR, and TCRdb kept only the in-frame ones, dropping some. The table records more than 60,000 clones, 93% of them present only once. Sequencing was performed on CD8+ T cells sorted from blood. These receptors were collected from a human donor in good health.

The chain carries TRBV9 and TRBJ1-5; no firm D call. CDR1 is SGDLS, CDR2 YYNGEE, per germline. CDR3 size: 15 residues. V lost 0 bases and J lost 5, with 12 bases in between. CDR3 nucleotides: TGTGCCAGCAGCGTAGGGTCGGGAACGGATCAGCCCCAGCATTTT. Translation: CASSVGSGTDQPQHF.

The DNA of the CDR3 is TGCGCCAGCAGCCAAGACGAGAATCAGCCCCAGCATTTT. Translation gives CASSQDENQPQHF. This chain joins TRBV4-3 and TRBJ1-5; D gene ambiguous. The ends were cut back, 0 bases at V and 4 bases at J, with 4 bases in the middle. This CDR3 spans 13 amino acids. In germline, CDR1 is LGHNA, CDR2 YSLEER.

The V call is TRBV5-4, the J call TRBJ2-7; perhaps TRBD1 as D (5 bases). CDR1 is SGHNT and CDR2 is YYREEE in the germline V gene (reference sequence). The V end lost 3 bases, the J end lost 6 bases, and 10 bases lay between the germline ends. This CDR3 spans 12 amino acids. CDR3 sequence: CASSSPGPEQYF. CDR3 bases: TGTGCCAGCAGCTCTCCAGGGCCCGAGCAGTACTTC.

V gene TRBV10-2 combines with J gene TRBJ1-4; no clear D. Germline values: CDR1 WSHSY, CDR2 SAAADI. The CDR3 has 14 residues. With 3 bases removed from V and 10 bases from J, the gap between germline ends came to 15 bases. CDR3 sequence: CASSEGGQLAKLFF. CDR3 DNA sequence: TGCGCCAGCAGTGAAGGAGGGCAGCTCGCAAAACTGTTTTTT.

This rearrangement joins TRBV6-6 to TRBJ2-2; 7 bases align to TRBD2. V gave up 5 bases and J gave up 7 bases; unmatched junction bases: 10. This CDR3 region has 15 residues. Germline V gene sequence: CDR1 MNHNY, CDR2 SVGAGI (reference sequence). The CDR3 is CASSPRTSWSGELFF. The CDR3 bases are TGTGCCAGCAGTCCACGGACTAGTTGGAGCGGGGAGCTGTTTTTT.

The table lists this clone with a count of one. The rearrangement uses TRBV7-7 and TRBJ2-5; TRBD1 matches at 9 bases. The CDR3 is 16 residues long. V was clipped by 4 bases and J by 4 bases; unmatched bases: 10. Germline assignment: CDR1 SSHAT and CDR2 FNYEAQ (reference sequence). The CDR3 sequence is CASSSKDRGLGETQYF. CDR3 coding DNA: TGTGCCAGCAGCTCGAAGGACAGGGGCCTAGGAGAGACCCAGTACTTC.

The rearrangement uses TRBV4-1 and TRBJ2-7; D is possibly TRBD1 (6 bases). The germline V gene encodes CDR1 MGHRA and CDR2 YSYEKL. Trimming cost V 1 base and J 5 bases, with 9 bases left between them. This CDR3 is 13 amino acids long. The CDR3 reads CASSQVAGDEQYF. Written as DNA, the CDR3 is TGCGCCAGCAGCCAAGTTGCAGGGGACGAGCAGTACTTC.

The J gene is TRBJ2-7, the V gene TRBV6-5; D remains unclear. Germline CDR1 is MNHEY and CDR2 is SVGAGI. Trimming cost V 0 bases and J 2 bases, with 5 bases left between them. CDR3 length equals 13 residues. The CDR3 nucleotides read TGTGCCAGCAGTTACTCCCTAGCCTACGAGCAGTACTTC. Translated: CASSYSLAYEQYF.

The chain has TRBV27 and TRBJ2-1; 14 bases fit TRBD2. This CDR3 comprises 19 residues. Germline loops: CDR1 MNHEY, CDR2 SMNVEV (reference sequence). V lost 6 bases to trimming and J lost 5 bases; unmatched junction nucleotides: 15. In DNA, the CDR3 is TGTGCCAGCAGGGGAAGGGGACTAGCGGGGGAAATAGTAGACAATGAGCAGTTCTTC. Translation: CASRGRGLAGEIVDNEQFF.

The chain employs TRBV10-2 and TRBJ1-5; no reliable D call. This CDR3 has 14 amino acids. Germline CDR1 is WSHSY and CDR2 is SAAADI. V lost 3 bases, J lost 3 bases, and 9 bases lay in between. CDR3 residues: CASSDSYHNQPQHF. The CDR3 region has the DNA TGCGCCAGCAGTGACAGTTACCACAATCAGCCCCAGCATTTT.

The chain carries TRBV19 and TRBJ1-5; D is possibly TRBD1 (5 bases). The V gene's germline CDR1 is LNHDA and CDR2 SQIVND (reference sequence). The CDR3 is made up of 10 amino acids. In DNA, the CDR3 is TGTGCTTCCCTGGGGCTTTCCCAGCATTTT. This gives the protein CASLGLSQHF.

This sequence joins TRBV27 and TRBJ1-2, with D uncertain. Trimming cost V 0 bases and J 6 bases, with 8 bases left between them. Germline lookup yields CDR1 MNHEY and CDR2 SMNVEV (reference sequence). The CDR3 has 13 residues. The CDR3 loop reads CASSLSSTNGYTF. The CDR3 DNA reads TGTGCCAGCAGTTTATCCTCCACGAATGGCTACACCTTC.

The gene calls are TRBV29-1 and TRBJ2-3; D uncertain. CDR1 SQVTM and CDR2 ANQGSEA come from the germline V gene. Trimming cost V 8 bases and J 1 base, with 16 bases left between them. This CDR3 spans 14 amino acids. The chain's CDR3 is CSYMDGDGTDTQYF. The CDR3 region has the DNA TGCAGCTATATGGATGGAGATGGCACAGATACGCAGTATTTT.

The chain links TRBV14 to TRBJ2-2; TRBD1 matches at 7 bases. The CDR3 contains 14 residues. Germline lookup yields CDR1 SGHDN and CDR2 FVKESK. V gave up 4 bases and J gave up 3 bases; unmatched junction bases: 2. The CDR3 bases are TGTGCCAGCAGCCTTACAGGGGACACCGGGGAGCTGTTTTTT. Translation: CASSLTGDTGELFF.

This clone was seen a handful of times. This chain uses TRBV10-2 with TRBJ2-2; the D gene is possibly TRBD1 (6 bases). Germline CDR1 reads WSHSY; CDR2 reads SAAADI. This CDR3 is 14 amino acids long. Trimming left V 7 bases short and J 4 bases short, with 13 bases between. The CDR3 sequence: CASTPGVITGELFF. For the CDR3, the DNA is TGCGCCAGCACCCCAGGGGTAATCACCGGGGAGCTGTTTTTT.

The genes are TRBV4-1 and TRBJ2-7; D unresolved. Between the trimmed V and J ends, which lost 0 bases and 3 bases, there was a span of 9 bases. The CDR3 has 14 residues. Germline CDR1 reads MGHRA; CDR2 reads YSYEKL. The CDR3 sequence is CASSQEDGFYEQYF. CDR3 bases: TGCGCCAGCAGCCAAGAGGACGGATTCTACGAGCAGTACTTC.

This clone has just one count. The chain carries TRBV29-1 and TRBJ2-3, with 7 bases matching TRBD2. Germline CDR1 reads SQVTM; CDR2 reads ANQGSEA. V lost 3 bases to trimming and J lost 0 bases; unmatched junction nucleotides: 0. The CDR3 covers 13 residues. The CDR3 bases are TGCAGCGTTGAGGGGGGGAGCACAGATACGCAGTATTTT. Protein: CSVEGGSTDTQYF.

This chain connects TRBV2 to TRBJ2-7, with 8 bases matching TRBD2. The V and J ends lost 3 bases and 2 bases, in that order; junction bases with no gene match: 6. The CDR3 length is 15 residues. Germline lookup yields CDR1 SNHLY and CDR2 FYNNEI. The CDR3 is CASSDVAGPTYEQYF. The CDR3 nucleotides are TGTGCCAGCAGTGATGTAGCGGGGCCGACCTACGAGCAGTACTTC.

CDR3 in DNA: TGTGCCAGCAGCGCAGAATCTAGCGGGGGGGAGAATACGCAGTATTTT. It is translated as CASSAESSGGENTQYF. The V and J genes are TRBV9 and TRBJ2-3, with TRBD2 matching 12 bases. Germline V CDR1 and CDR2: SGDLS, YYNGEE. This CDR3 contains 16 residues. J was trimmed by 7 bases and V by 3 bases; bases with no gene match: 9.

This sequence joins TRBV15 and TRBJ1-2; D is unresolved. Germline loops: CDR1 LNHNV, CDR2 YYDKDF (reference sequence). Trimming removed 5 bases at V and 3 bases at J, with 10 bases between. The length of the CDR3 is 13 residues. CDR3 in amino acids: CATSEDRYYGYTF. DNA for the CDR3: TGTGCCACCAGCGAGGACCGGTACTATGGCTACACCTTC.

This clone was recorded once. The chain combines TRBV2 with TRBJ1-5; D is possibly TRBD1 (6 bases). The length of the CDR3 is 15 residues. Germline V lookup: CDR1 SNHLY, CDR2 FYNNEI. Trimming cost V 6 bases and J 6 bases, with 18 bases left between them. The CDR3 is CASSETTGGGQPQHF. The CDR3, as DNA: TGTGCCAGCAGCGAGACGACCGGGGGCGGTCAGCCCCAGCATTTT.

The chain has TRBV2 and TRBJ2-7; possible D gene TRBD2, 5 bases. With 2 bases removed from V and 3 bases from J, the gap between germline ends came to 5 bases. The CDR3 extends over 12 amino acids. Germline V gene sequence: CDR1 SNHLY, CDR2 FYNNEI. DNA for the CDR3: TGTGCCAGCAGTGAACGGGACTACGAGCAGTACTTC. Its translation is CASSERDYEQYF.

The gene calls are TRBV5-4 and TRBJ2-5; 12 bases match TRBD2. Trimming removed 0 bases from V and 0 bases from J; junction bases left unmatched: 9. The germline V gene has CDR1 SGHNT and CDR2 YYREEE (reference sequence). CDR3 length equals 19 residues. CDR3 region: CASSLAPLAGGQYQETQYF. For the CDR3, the DNA is TGTGCCAGCAGCTTGGCTCCCCTAGCGGGGGGGCAGTACCAAGAGACCCAGTACTTC.

The chain links TRBV7-9 to TRBJ2-7, with unresolved D. Trimming left V 5 bases short and J 3 bases short, with 11 bases between. This CDR3 has 13 amino acids. CDR1 is SEHNR and CDR2 is FQNEAQ in the germline V gene (reference sequence). The CDR3 spells CASSPPGFYEQYF. CDR3 DNA sequence: TGTGCCAGCAGCCCACCCGGGTTCTACGAGCAGTACTTC.

This clone was observed once. This chain links TRBV2 with TRBJ2-3; D unclear. The CDR3 loop spans 16 amino acids. Deletions cut 2 bases from V and 7 bases from J, with 19 bases between. Germline CDR1 reads SNHLY; CDR2 reads FYNNEI. CDR3: CASSETVDPPLNTQYF. The CDR3, as DNA: TGTGCCAGCAGTGAAACGGTGGATCCCCCATTGAATACGCAGTATTTT.

The chain links TRBV9 to TRBJ1-1; D call uncertain. CDR1 and CDR2 (germline): SGDLS, YYNGEE. V lost 0 bases to trimming and J lost 7 bases, with 7 bases between them. The CDR3 loop spans 12 amino acids. The CDR3 coding sequence is TGTGCCAGCAGCGTAGGGGCAGATGAAGCTTTCTTT. Translated, it gives CASSVGADEAFF.